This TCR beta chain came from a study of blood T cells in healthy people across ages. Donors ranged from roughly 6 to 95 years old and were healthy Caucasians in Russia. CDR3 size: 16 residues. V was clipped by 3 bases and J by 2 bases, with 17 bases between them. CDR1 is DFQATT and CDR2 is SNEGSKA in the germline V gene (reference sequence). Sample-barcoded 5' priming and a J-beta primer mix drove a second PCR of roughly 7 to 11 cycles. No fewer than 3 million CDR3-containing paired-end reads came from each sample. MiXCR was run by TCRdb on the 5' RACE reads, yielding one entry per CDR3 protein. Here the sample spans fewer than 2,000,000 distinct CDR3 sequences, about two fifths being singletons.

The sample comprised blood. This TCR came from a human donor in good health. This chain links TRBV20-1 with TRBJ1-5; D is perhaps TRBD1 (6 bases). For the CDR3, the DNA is TGCAGTGCTAGTATTTCACAGGGTTTGGGCAATCAGCCCCAGCATTTT. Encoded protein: CSASISQGLGNQPQHF.